The TCR beta chain under discussion was sequenced for a study of T cell responses to AZD1222 COVID-19 vaccine (dated by TCRdb to the early 2020s). Looking at the study overall: TCR sequencing covered fewer than 250 trial participants: 200 to 220 given two doses of AZD1222 and about 26 given two doses of MenACWY control vaccine. Trial participants were enrolled by age into 18-55, 56-69 and 70-plus year subgroups, with roughly 160, 29 and 62 TCR-sequenced participants respectively. Study-wide conclusions, independent of this receptor: Vaccine-associated CD4 TCRs spanned the whole spike protein, with dominant responses in regions 160-218 and 743-854. Because no samples from the day 14 peak response were available, repertoires could be characterized only after the peak T cell response. Spike-specific TCR breadth and depth rose significantly after two AZD1222 doses compared with day 0 and with MenACWY recipients. Participants were mostly white British and included more females than males, and it was suggested by the authors that clonal diversity may have been underestimated. The 56-69-year group was small, and its depth increase did not reach significance, likely because of low power. Only a handful of AZD1222 recipients were SARS-CoV-2 seropositive at baseline, limiting conclusions about previously exposed vaccinees. Nearly half of unique spike-specific TCRs reportedly recognized epitopes outside regions mutated in the B.1.351 and B.1.1.7 variants.

The CDR3 regions of human TCRbeta chains were analyzed by immunosequencing. On the authors' methods: TCRs in the repertoires were matched against a reference library of SARS-CoV-2-specific TCRs that had been generated with the MIRA antigen-specificity platform. Breadth was defined as the fraction of unique TCRs that were SARS-CoV-2-associated. Depth was defined as the fraction of total T cells that were SARS-CoV-2-associated. Using the MIRA data, every spike-specific TCR was mapped to the spike region that the TCR reacted to and assigned to either a CD4 or a CD8 class. Log10-transformed breadth and depth values were compared by one-way ANOVA with Sidak's multiple comparisons tests. TCRdb re-hosts the immuneACCESS table, in-frame sequences only. Its copies lack some clones; in the studies checked, an unresolved V gene accounts for under half of them, and the cause for the rest is not known. Clone size and the V and J calls come from that table; the DNA yielded D and trimming. Within this sample are around 120,000 clones, with approximately 94% of them counted one time only. 5% of the sample belongs to the ten largest clones.

Regarding this clone: This receptor's antigen is unknown. The sample holds no much larger clone one base away, and base qualities are not on file.

Per the publication, the time point label means: about 28 days (+/-7) after the second vaccine dose. Because spike-specific TCR depth and breadth did not differ between the two schedules, AZD1222 recipients who got a second dose at roughly 4 weeks were pooled with those who got a second dose at roughly 12 weeks. Vaccinee samples were obtained from the UK trials COV001 and COV002, which included a single-blind randomized controlled phase 2/3 trial of AZD1222 (ChAdOx1 nCoV-19) in healthy adults. For TCRbeta chain sequencing, PBMC samples were collected from trial participants at day 0 and at day 28 after the second dose. Including the terminal cysteine and phenylalanine, the CDR3 comprises 12 residues. Of all the DNA, just the CDR3 is kept, 36 bases in frame from base 1. Relative to germline, V is 10 bases shorter and J is 4 bases shorter, with 13 bases between their ends. CDR1 ENHRY and CDR2 SYGVKD are derived from the germline V gene.

The input for sequencing was peripheral blood, taken 28 days after the second AZD1222 dose. The sequence joins TRBV10-3 to TRBJ2-5; TRBD2 is possibly the D segment (6 matching bases). The clonotype comes from an adult who received the AZD1222 COVID-19 vaccine. CDR3 region: CATAPGGETQYF. The DNA reads as follows: TGTGCCACGGCCCCCGGGGGAGAGACCCAGTACTTC.